The 4 T cell receptor beta chains given below trace back to one sample, sequenced in a study of control samples from healthy donors and cancer patients. Profiled with immunoSEQ multiplex PCR; TCRdb holds only in-frame clones, not every one. There are 150,000 to 200,000 clones in the sample, with around 2% held by the top ten. The specimen was blood. The source is a woman aged 25-40 years in good health.

J is TRBJ2-3 and V is TRBV29-1, with no clear D. Germline V CDR1 and CDR2: SQVTM, ANQGSEA. Trimming removed 4 bases at V and 0 bases at J, with 8 bases between. There are 13 residues in the CDR3. CDR3 sequence reads: CSVASGSTDTQYF. CDR3 bases: TGCAGCGTTGCATCAGGTAGCACAGATACGCAGTATTTT.

The gene calls are TRBV28 and TRBJ1-6; D gene ambiguous. Germline loops: CDR1 MDHEN, CDR2 SYDVKM. The CDR3 is 14 residues long. V lost 5 bases and J lost 9, with 14 bases in between. In nucleotides, the CDR3 is TGTGCCAGCAGTAGAGTCCTGGGAGGTTCACCCCTCCACTTT. Its translation is CASSRVLGGSPLHF.

The chain recombines TRBV28 with TRBJ2-2; D is undetermined. This CDR3 is 16 amino acids long. CDR1 is MDHEN and CDR2 is SYDVKM in the germline V gene. The ends were cut back, 5 bases at V and 1 base at J, with 14 bases in the middle. Here the CDR3 DNA reads TGTGCCAGCAGTACCGACCCTGGCGTGAACACCGGGGAGCTGTTTTTT. Translated: CASSTDPGVNTGELFF.

The J gene is TRBJ1-2, the V gene TRBV30; no clear D. Trimming left V 4 bases short and J 2 bases short, with 8 bases between. Germline lookup yields CDR1 GTSNPN and CDR2 SVGIG (reference sequence). The CDR3 runs to 12 residues. CDR3 sequence reads: CAWIRLNYGYTF. As DNA, the CDR3 is TGTGCCTGGATAAGGTTGAACTATGGCTACACCTTC. Looking up the rest from reference TRBV30 and TRBJ1-2 gives the full variable domain: SQTIHQWPATLVQPVGSPLSLECTVEGTSNPNLYWYRQAAGRGLQLLFYSVGIGQISSEVPQNLSASRPQDRQFILSSKKLLLSDSGFYLCAWIRLNYGYTFGSGTRLTVV.